The next 17 T cell receptor beta chains were all read from a single sample in a study of T cell responses to AZD1222 COVID-19 vaccine. Here immunoSEQ multiplex PCR was the method, and the copy in TCRdb shows in-frame clones only, minus some. The sample consists of fewer than 150,000 clones, roughly 92% of them appearing once. The sequences come from peripheral blood, collected on day 0 of AZD1222 vaccination. Receptor source: an adult in good health.

The rearrangement joins TRBV28 to TRBJ2-5; TRBD1 might be the D (7 bases). CDR3 length: 16 residues. Germline lookup yields CDR1 MDHEN and CDR2 SYDVKM. The ends were cut back, 7 bases at V and 2 bases at J, with 20 bases in the middle. The CDR3 DNA follows: TGTGCCAGCAATCCCAGGGGGGTGCAGGAACAAGAGACCCAGTACTTC. Its translation: CASNPRGVQEQETQYF.

The J gene is TRBJ1-5, the V gene TRBV19, with D possibly matching TRBD1 (6 bases). Germline assignment: CDR1 LNHDA and CDR2 SQIVND (reference sequence). V lost 4 bases and J 4 bases, leaving 17 bases between the germline ends. The CDR3 is 16 amino acids. The DNA for the CDR3 is TGTGCCAGTAGTACCCCCGGACAGTTAAGAAATCAGCCCCAGCATTTT. Translation: CASSTPGQLRNQPQHF. Together with reference TRBV19 and TRBJ1-5, the CDR3 gives the full variable domain: DGGITQSPKYLFRKEGQNVTLSCEQNLNHDAMYWYRQDPGQGLRLIYYSQIVNDFQKGDIAEGYSVSREKKESFPLTVTSAQKNPTAFYLCASSTPGQLRNQPQHFGDGTRLSIL.

The CDR3 sequence is CAISRQGNNSPLHF. CDR3 DNA: TGTGCCATCAGCCGGCAGGGGAATAATTCACCCCTCCACTTT. The rearrangement joins TRBV10-3 to TRBJ1-6, with D maybe TRBD1 (6 bases). CDR1 and CDR2 from the germline V gene are ENHRY and SYGVKD. The CDR3 extends over 14 amino acids. With 6 bases removed from V and 5 bases from J, the gap between germline ends came to 11 bases.

The V gene is TRBV5-5, the J gene TRBJ2-1; no reliable D call. Trimming stripped 4 bases from V and 6 bases from J, with 11 bases between. Looked up from germline, CDR1 is SGHKS and CDR2 is YYEKEE (reference sequence). CDR3 length: 13 amino acids. The CDR3 DNA reads TGTGCCAGCAGCCCCTTCCCTCTCAATGAGCAGTTCTTC. Encoded protein: CASSPFPLNEQFF.

This clone turned up a few times. This chain uses TRBV19 with TRBJ1-5, with D unresolved. Germline V gives CDR1 LNHDA, CDR2 SQIVND (reference sequence). This CDR3 is built from 14 residues. The V gene lost 5 bases and the J gene lost 4 bases, with 12 bases spanning the gap. The CDR3 DNA reads as TGTGCCAGTAGTCCGGGGATTGGTAATCAGCCCCAGCATTTT. Amino acid sequence: CASSPGIGNQPQHF.

The gene calls are TRBV6-5 and TRBJ2-7; a weak D match, TRBD1 (6 bases). CDR3 size: 15 residues. V was trimmed by 0 bases and J by 4 bases, leaving 13 bases between them. Germline V gene sequence: CDR1 MNHEY, CDR2 SVGAGI. CDR3 DNA sequence: TGTGCCAGCAGTTACTCTTCCACAGGGAGTTACGAGCAGTACTTC. As protein: CASSYSSTGSYEQYF.

The CDR3 DNA follows: TGCGCCAGCAGCTTGGAGACAGCTTACAATGAGCAGTTCTTC. Translation gives CASSLETAYNEQFF. This chain links TRBV5-1 with TRBJ2-1; TRBD1 is a possible D gene (5 bases). Germline values: CDR1 SGHRS, CDR2 YFSETQ. This CDR3 is 14 amino acids long. The V and J ends lost 0 bases and 4 bases respectively, with 8 bases between them.

The J gene is TRBJ1-1, the V gene TRBV5-8, with no clear D. This CDR3 contains 13 residues. In germline, CDR1 is SGHTS, CDR2 YDEGEE. V was pared by 4 bases and J by 5 bases, with 12 bases between. The CDR3 sequence: CASSREGWTEAFF. In DNA form, the CDR3 reads TGTGCCAGCAGCCGGGAGGGTTGGACTGAAGCTTTCTTT.

This CDR3 is CASSLVGDYGYTF. The DNA for the CDR3 is TGTGCCAGCAGCTTAGTGGGCGACTATGGCTACACCTTC. The chain links TRBV11-1 to TRBJ1-2; D ambiguous. Germline CDR1 and CDR2: SGHAT and FQDESV (reference sequence). This CDR3 has 13 amino acids. V was shortened by 1 base and J by 3 bases, with 6 bases between the two germline ends.

V gene TRBV19 combines with J gene TRBJ1-5; D unclear. Trimming pared 7 bases from V and 4 bases from J, leaving 11 bases between. Germline V gene data show CDR1 as LNHDA and CDR2 as SQIVND (reference sequence). The CDR3 runs 13 residues. CDR3 region: CASTPTHNQPQHF. The CDR3 coding sequence is TGTGCCAGTACTCCCACACATAATCAGCCCCAGCATTTT. The entire variable domain, with the rest obtained from reference TRBV19 and TRBJ1-5, is as follows: DGGITQSPKYLFRKEGQNVTLSCEQNLNHDAMYWYRQDPGQGLRLIYYSQIVNDFQKGDIAEGYSVSREKKESFPLTVTSAQKNPTAFYLCASTPTHNQPQHFGDGTRLSIL.

The rearrangement uses TRBV19 and TRBJ2-1, with 9 positions matching TRBD1. Germline loops: CDR1 LNHDA, CDR2 SQIVND (reference sequence). The junction had 6 bases not matched to a gene; V was cut back by 6 bases and J by 9 bases. The CDR3 consists of 13 residues. The CDR3 reads CASRMDRGGEQFF. CDR3 bases: TGTGCCAGTAGAATGGACAGGGGAGGTGAGCAGTTCTTC.

This chain connects TRBV3-1 (or the pseudogene TRBV3-2) to TRBJ1-1, with 8 bases aligning to TRBD1. Germline trimming cut 1 base from V and 0 bases from J; bases unmatched to any gene: 4. Germline lookup yields CDR1 LGHDT and CDR2 YNNKEL (reference sequence). The CDR3 covers 16 residues. CDR3 in DNA: TGTGCCAGCAGCCAAGGGACAGGGCGGTTGAACACTGAAGCTTTCTTT. Translated, it gives CASSQGTGRLNTEAFF.

This chain links TRBV2 with TRBJ2-7, with no clear D. The CDR3 spans 13 residues. Trimming stripped 6 bases from V and 7 bases from J, with 16 bases between. CDR1 SNHLY and CDR2 FYNNEI come from the germline V gene. The CDR3 spells CASSREAEVEQYF. The CDR3 DNA sequence: TGTGCCAGCAGCAGAGAGGCAGAGGTGGAGCAGTACTTC.

V usage is TRBV6-5 and J usage is TRBJ1-1, with D tentatively TRBD1 (6 bases). This CDR3 region has 13 residues. With 6 bases removed from V and 0 bases from J, the gap between germline ends came to 8 bases. The germline CDR1 and CDR2 sequences are MNHEY and SVGAGI. CDR3 amino acids: CASRQGLNTEAFF. DNA for the CDR3: TGTGCCAGCAGACAGGGATTGAACACTGAAGCTTTCTTT.

The J gene is TRBJ2-7, the V gene TRBV6-5; 10 bases match TRBD1. Germline values: CDR1 MNHEY, CDR2 SVGAGI. The CDR3 extends over 15 amino acids. V shed 3 bases, J shed 3 bases, and the junction held 5 bases outside the gene matches. This CDR3 is CASSYDRGQGYEQYF. The DNA for the CDR3 is TGTGCCAGCAGTTATGACAGGGGGCAAGGCTACGAGCAGTACTTC.

The chain joins TRBV29-1 to TRBJ1-2, with TRBD1 matching 9 bases. The germline CDR1 and CDR2 sequences are SQVTM and ANQGSEA. V dropped 4 bases and J dropped 8; count of bases not matched to a gene: 8. CDR3 length: 13 amino acids. The CDR3 bases are TGCAGCGTTGGTTATGGGACAGGGATAGGCTACACCTTC. This sequence encodes CSVGYGTGIGYTF.

The rearrangement uses TRBV7-2 and TRBJ1-2; D gene ambiguous. Germline values: CDR1 SGHTA, CDR2 FQGNSA. The CDR3 is made up of 16 amino acids. Trimming removed 1 base from V and 2 bases from J, with 14 bases in between. The CDR3, as DNA: TGTGCCAGCAGCTTAGTTGCGACACTGCAGAACTATGGCTACACCTTC. Translation: CASSLVATLQNYGYTF. Drawing the rest from reference TRBV7-2 and TRBJ1-2, the complete variable domain is GAGVSQSPSNKVTEKGKDVELRCDPISGHTALYWYRQSLGQGLEFLIYFQGNSAPDKSGLPSDRFSAERTGGSVSTLTIQRTQQEDSAVYLCASSLVATLQNYGYTFGSGTRLTVV.